What follows describes a single TCR beta chain. What it recognizes is unknown. The germline gives CDR1 DFQATT, CDR2 SNEGSKA (reference sequence). The CDR3 spans 15 residues. V lost 0 bases and J 3 bases, leaving 12 bases between the germline ends. This record belongs to a study of response to subunit inactivated influenza vaccine. Regarding the study as a whole: The authors offered the suggestion that each seasonal influenza vaccination recruits few new T cells.

TCRdb used MiXCR to reprocess the RT-PCR reads, holding one entry per CDR3 protein. The table has about 160,000 distinct CDR3 sequences, 11% seen once; the top ten hold roughly 12%. Sequencing was performed on non-naive T cells sorted from PBMCs, taken 45 days after vaccination. The receptor was derived from a man aged 50-59 years who received an inactivated influenza vaccine. V is TRBV20-1 and J is TRBJ1-3, with D maybe TRBD1 (6 bases). The CDR3 nucleotides read TGCAGTGCTAGAGATATCAGGGGAGGTGGAAACACCATATATTTT. Translation gives CSARDIRGGGNTIYF.